This T cell receptor beta chain was identified during a study of post-analysis software for immune sequencing data. Incorporated into the TCR beta cDNA libraries were unique molecular identifiers, which served to reduce PCR and sequencing biases. TCRdb ran MiXCR on the PCR reads and lists one entry per CDR3 protein. The sample has hundreds of thousands of distinct CDR3 sequences, 55% to 60% seen once; the top ten hold 11%. Regarding this clonotype: What it binds is not known.

The CDR3 is made up of 14 amino acids. The V gene lost 7 bases and the J gene lost 2 bases, with 13 bases spanning the gap. Findings and caveats of the study: Higher frequency in patients than in controls was seen for several TRBV segments, with TRBV5-6, TRBV5-1 and TRBV20-1 among them.

Sequenced input: blood. This sequence joins TRBV12-3 or TRBV12-4 and TRBJ2-3; no firm D call. This receptor was identified in a girl aged 2 to 9 with multiple sclerosis. CDR3 sequence (DNA): TGTGCCAGCACCCTGCTAGGATACACAGATACGCAGTATTTT. Encoded protein: CASTLLGYTDTQYF.